These T cell receptor beta chains were read from a single sample in a study of cytomegalovirus exposure and HLA in healthy donors. This table comes from immunoSEQ multiplex PCR, and its TCRdb copy is limited to in-frame clones, with some not included. The sample carries 130,000 or so clones, 85% to 90% recorded once. Sequencing used PBMCs. The receptors originated from a woman in her twenties or thirties in good health and CMV-seronegative. Both conserved end residues are trimmed from each CDR3.

V gene	J gene	CDR3 protein
TRBV5-4	TRBJ2-5	ASSFKTSGQETQY
TRBV2	TRBJ1-3	ASSASDRLSGNTIY
TRBV30	TRBJ2-7	AWNPPGQGYEQY
TRBV21-1	TRBJ2-7	ASSKAETGIIYEQY
TRBV4-3	TRBJ1-1	ASSQDSRGVATEAF
TRBV9	TRBJ2-4	ASSAGGRLQGDIQY
TRBV30	TRBJ2-2	AWSVTGGNTGELF
TRBV5-6	TRBJ1-4	ASSLPGQGNEKLF
TRBV7-9	TRBJ2-5	ASSLGGVFETQY
TRBV11-2	TRBJ2-7	ASSLVGTSGGPYEQY
TRBV29-1	TRBJ2-4	PGGQGKNIQY
TRBV2	TRBJ1-2	ASRKTRSGTGASGYT
TRBV6-6	TRBJ1-1	ASSYATGIGPEAF
TRBV19	TRBJ1-6	ASTPGGALTNSPLH
TRBV5-1	TRBJ2-3	ASSLTSGGFTSTDTQY
TRBV14	TRBJ2-7	ASSQGALLTSYEQY
TRBV5-1	TRBJ1-2	ASSLPGGSYGYT
TRBV7-9	TRBJ2-2	ASSLSETTSLGELF
TRBV7-7	TRBJ2-1	ASSPLRGGYNEQF
TRBV5-6	TRBJ2-1	ASSLGPGEYNEQF
TRBV11-2	TRBJ2-7	ASSPWTGGYEQY
TRBV6-5	TRBJ1-6	ASSYSSRSYNSPLH
TRBV30	TRBJ2-2	AWSSGGTGELF
TRBV5-1	TRBJ1-6	ASSDRTGNSPLH
TRBV5-1	TRBJ2-3	ASSPRGGYLTDTQY
TRBV5-1	TRBJ2-3	ASRYLAGEKGDTQY
TRBV27	TRBJ1-5	ASSLQGYNQPQH
TRBV6-1	TRBJ2-7	ASKGQDNYEQY
TRBV7-3	TRBJ2-3	ASSLKRSTDTQY
TRBV5-1	TRBJ1-1	ASSSDRGWEHTEAF
TRBV9	TRBJ1-5	ASSRTDNQPQH
TRBV6-6	TRBJ2-2	ASIRDSGGELF
TRBV6-5	TRBJ1-1	ASSDRMNTEAF
TRBV5-1	TRBJ2-7	ASSLSSGGNVNEQY
TRBV6-1	TRBJ1-1	ASSRGLDTEAF
TRBV29-1	TRBJ1-2	SAMPGVGEYT
TRBV9	TRBJ1-2	ASSVGAGNGNYGYT
TRBV6-1	TRBJ2-5	ASSDFGSGGSDGLRQTQY
TRBV10-3	TRBJ2-5	AISEVASGGQETQY
TRBV7-2	TRBJ2-1	ASSLGVAGYEQF
TRBV7-2	TRBJ2-3	ASSLGALGDTQY
TRBV14	TRBJ2-1	ASSQDFNSYNEQF
TRBV5-4	TRBJ2-7	ASSRWRGGYYEQY
TRBV19	TRBJ2-3	ASSIGSGQGIDTQY
TRBV7-8	TRBJ2-1	ASSLEAGATHSYNEQF
TRBV2	TRBJ2-2	ASSQLRGGTGELF
TRBV11-2	TRBJ1-2	ASSVAGGLGKTNYGYT
TRBV7-9	TRBJ2-2	ASNQNPGNTGELF
TRBV11-3	TRBJ2-5	ASSPGRTSGDQETQY
TRBV25-1	TRBJ2-5	ASSERGQGETQY
TRBV10-1	TRBJ1-1	ASSDGGAITEAF